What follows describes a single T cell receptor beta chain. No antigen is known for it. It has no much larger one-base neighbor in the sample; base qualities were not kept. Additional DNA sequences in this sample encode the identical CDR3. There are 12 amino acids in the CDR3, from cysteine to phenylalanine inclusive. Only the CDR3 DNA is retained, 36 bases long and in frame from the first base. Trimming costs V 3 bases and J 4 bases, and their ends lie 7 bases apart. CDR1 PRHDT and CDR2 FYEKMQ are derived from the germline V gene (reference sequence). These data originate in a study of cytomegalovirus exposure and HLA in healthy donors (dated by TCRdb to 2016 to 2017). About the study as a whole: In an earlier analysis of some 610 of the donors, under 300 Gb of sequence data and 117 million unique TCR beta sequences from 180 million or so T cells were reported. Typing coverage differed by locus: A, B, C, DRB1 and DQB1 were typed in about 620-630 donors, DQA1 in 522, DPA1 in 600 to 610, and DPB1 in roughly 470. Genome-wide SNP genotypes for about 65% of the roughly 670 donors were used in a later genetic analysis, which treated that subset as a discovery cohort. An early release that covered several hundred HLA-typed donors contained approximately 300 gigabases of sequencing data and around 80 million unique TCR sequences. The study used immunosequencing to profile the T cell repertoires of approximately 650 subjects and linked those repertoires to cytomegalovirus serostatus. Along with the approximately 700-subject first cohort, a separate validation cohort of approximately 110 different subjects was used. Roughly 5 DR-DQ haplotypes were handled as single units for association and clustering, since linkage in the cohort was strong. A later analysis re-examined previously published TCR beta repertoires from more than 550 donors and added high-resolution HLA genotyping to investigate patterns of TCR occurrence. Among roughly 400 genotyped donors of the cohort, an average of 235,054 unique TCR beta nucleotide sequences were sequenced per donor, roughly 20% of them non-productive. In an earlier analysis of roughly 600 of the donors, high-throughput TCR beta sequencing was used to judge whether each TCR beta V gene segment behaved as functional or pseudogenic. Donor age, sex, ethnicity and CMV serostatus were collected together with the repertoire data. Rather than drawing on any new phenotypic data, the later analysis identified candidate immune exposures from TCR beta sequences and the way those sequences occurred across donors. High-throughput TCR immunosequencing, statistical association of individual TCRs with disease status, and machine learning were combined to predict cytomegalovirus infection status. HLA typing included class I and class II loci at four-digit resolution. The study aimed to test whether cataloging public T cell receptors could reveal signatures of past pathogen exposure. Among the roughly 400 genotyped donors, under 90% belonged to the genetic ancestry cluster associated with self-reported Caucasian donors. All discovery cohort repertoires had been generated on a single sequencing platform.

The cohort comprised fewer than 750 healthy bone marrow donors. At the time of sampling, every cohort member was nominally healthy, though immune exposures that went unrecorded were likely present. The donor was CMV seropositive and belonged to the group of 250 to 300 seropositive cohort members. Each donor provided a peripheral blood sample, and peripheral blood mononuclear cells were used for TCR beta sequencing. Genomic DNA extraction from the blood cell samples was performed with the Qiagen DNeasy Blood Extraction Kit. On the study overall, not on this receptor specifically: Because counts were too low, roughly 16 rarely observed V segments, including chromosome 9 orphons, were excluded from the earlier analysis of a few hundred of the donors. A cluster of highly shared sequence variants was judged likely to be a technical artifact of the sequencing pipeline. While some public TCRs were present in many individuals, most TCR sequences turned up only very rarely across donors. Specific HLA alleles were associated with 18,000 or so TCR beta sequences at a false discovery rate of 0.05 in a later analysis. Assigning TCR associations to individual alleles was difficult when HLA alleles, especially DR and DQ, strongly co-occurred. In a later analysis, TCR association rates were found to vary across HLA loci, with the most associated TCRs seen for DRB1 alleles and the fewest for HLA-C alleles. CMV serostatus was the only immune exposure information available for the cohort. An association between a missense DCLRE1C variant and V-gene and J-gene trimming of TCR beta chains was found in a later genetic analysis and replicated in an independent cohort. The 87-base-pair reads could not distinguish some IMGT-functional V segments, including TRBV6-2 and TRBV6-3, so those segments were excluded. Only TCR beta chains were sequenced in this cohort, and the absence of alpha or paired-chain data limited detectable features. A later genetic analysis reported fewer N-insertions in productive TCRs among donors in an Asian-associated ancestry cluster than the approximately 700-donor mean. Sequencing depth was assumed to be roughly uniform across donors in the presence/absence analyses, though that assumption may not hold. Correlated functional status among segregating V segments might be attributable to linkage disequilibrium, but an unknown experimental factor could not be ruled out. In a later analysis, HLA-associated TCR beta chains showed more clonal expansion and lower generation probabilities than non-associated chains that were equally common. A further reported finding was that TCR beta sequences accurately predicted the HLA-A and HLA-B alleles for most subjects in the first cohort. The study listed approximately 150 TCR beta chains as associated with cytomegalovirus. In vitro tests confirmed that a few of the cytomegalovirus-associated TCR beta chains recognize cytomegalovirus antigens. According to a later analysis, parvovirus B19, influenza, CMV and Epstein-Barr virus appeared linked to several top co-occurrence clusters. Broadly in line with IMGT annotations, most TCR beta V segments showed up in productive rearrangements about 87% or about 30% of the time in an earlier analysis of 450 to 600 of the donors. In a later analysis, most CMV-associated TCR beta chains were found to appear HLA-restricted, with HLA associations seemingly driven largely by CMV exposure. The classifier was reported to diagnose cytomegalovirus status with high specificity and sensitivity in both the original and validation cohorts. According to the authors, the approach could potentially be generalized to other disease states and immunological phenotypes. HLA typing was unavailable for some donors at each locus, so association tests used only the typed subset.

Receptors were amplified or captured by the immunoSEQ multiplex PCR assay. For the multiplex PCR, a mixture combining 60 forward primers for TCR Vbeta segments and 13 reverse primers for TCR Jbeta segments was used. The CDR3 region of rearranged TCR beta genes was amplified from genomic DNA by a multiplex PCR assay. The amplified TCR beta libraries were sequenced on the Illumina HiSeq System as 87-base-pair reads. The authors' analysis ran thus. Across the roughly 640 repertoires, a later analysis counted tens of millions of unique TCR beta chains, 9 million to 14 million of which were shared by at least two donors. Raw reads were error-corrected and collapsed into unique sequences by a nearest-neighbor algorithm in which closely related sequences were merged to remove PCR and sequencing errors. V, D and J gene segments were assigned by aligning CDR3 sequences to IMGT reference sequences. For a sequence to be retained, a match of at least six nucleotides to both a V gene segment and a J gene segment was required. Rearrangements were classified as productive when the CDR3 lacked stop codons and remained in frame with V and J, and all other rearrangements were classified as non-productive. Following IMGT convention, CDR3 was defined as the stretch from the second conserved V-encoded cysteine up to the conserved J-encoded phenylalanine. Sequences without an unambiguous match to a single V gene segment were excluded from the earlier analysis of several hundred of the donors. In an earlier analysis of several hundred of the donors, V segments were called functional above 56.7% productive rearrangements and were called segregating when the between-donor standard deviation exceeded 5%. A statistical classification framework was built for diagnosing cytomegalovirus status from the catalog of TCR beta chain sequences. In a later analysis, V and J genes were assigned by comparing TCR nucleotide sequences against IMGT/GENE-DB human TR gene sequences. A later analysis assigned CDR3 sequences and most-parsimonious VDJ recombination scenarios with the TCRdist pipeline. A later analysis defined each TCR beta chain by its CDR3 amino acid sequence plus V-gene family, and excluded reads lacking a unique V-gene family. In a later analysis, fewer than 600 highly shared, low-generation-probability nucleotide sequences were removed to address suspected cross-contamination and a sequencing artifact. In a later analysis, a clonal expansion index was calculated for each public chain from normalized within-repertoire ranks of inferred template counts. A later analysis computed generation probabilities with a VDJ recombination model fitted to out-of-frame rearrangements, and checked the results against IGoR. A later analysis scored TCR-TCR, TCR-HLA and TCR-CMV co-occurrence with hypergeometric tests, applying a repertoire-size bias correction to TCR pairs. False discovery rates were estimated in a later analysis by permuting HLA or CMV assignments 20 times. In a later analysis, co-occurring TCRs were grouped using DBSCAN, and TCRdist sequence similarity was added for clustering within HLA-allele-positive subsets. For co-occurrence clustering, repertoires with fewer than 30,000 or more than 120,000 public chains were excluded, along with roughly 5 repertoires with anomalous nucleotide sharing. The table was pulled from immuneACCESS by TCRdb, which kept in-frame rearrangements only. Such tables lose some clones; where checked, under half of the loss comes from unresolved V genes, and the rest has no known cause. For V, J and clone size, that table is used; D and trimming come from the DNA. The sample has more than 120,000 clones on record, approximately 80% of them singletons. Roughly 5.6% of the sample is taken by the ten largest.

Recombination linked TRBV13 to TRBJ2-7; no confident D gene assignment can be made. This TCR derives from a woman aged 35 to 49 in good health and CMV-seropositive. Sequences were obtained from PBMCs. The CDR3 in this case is CASSLGVYEQYF. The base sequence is TGTGCCAGCAGCTTGGGCGTTTACGAGCAGTACTTC.